The source of this T cell receptor beta chain is a study of blood T cell repertoires in COVID-19. Sequencing was performed with immunoSEQ multiplex PCR; in TCRdb, only in-frame clones are kept and a portion is missing. This table has about 55,000 clones, 88% appearing once. This CDR3 contains 13 residues. Germline V gene data show CDR1 as SNHLY and CDR2 as FYNNEI. The V end lost 6 bases, the J end lost 4 bases, and 13 bases lay between the germline ends. J is TRBJ2-7 and V is TRBV2; maybe TRBD2 (5 bases). This TCR derives from a man aged 55 to 70 with active COVID-19. Material: peripheral blood. The CDR3 spells CASSVTTQYEQYF. CDR3 coding DNA: TGTGCCAGCAGCGTGACTACGCAATACGAGCAGTACTTC.